This T cell receptor beta chain was recovered during a study of OX40 agonist ivuxolimab in advanced cancers. Background on the study: Prior anti-PD-1, anti-PD-L1 or anti-CTLA-4 therapy did not bar entry, and less than 50% had some.

TCRdb's copy holds only in-frame clones and misses some; the assay was immunoSEQ multiplex PCR. The sample includes around 60,000 clones, 85% to 90% of them seen just once. V was shortened by 4 bases and J by 0 bases, with 10 bases between the two germline ends. The CDR3 covers 14 residues. Germline-derived CDR1 and CDR2 are SGHTA and FQGNSA. The clonotype was recovered from an adult with an advanced solid tumor such as melanoma, head and neck, liver or kidney cancer. The J gene is TRBJ2-7, the V gene TRBV7-2; D tentatively fits TRBD1 or TRBD2 (5 bases each). Sequenced material: CD4+ or CD8+ T cells sorted from blood, taken in a trial of the OX40 agonist ivuxolimab. The CDR3 protein is CASSSPGTSYEQYF. As DNA, the CDR3 is TGTGCCAGCAGCTCTCCGGGGACCTCCTACGAGCAGTACTTC.